The rows below give T cell receptor beta chains drawn from one sample of a study of T cell responses to AZD1222 COVID-19 vaccine. Sequencing used immunoSEQ multiplex PCR; TCRdb keeps in-frame clones, though not all of them. The sample has just over 150,000 clones; 90% are singletons. The sample was peripheral blood, taken 28 days after the second AZD1222 dose. The source of these receptors is an adult who received the AZD1222 COVID-19 vaccine. Each CDR3 is given with its conserved first and last residue. Fields, in order: J gene, clone size, D gene, CDR3 length, V gene, CDR3 DNA, CDR3 protein. A D gene is named only where the DNA matches it firmly. Clone sizes are given selectively: once, few, many, or a class where the clone is expanded.

J gene: TRBJ1-3
clone size: .
D gene: .
CDR3 length: 16
V gene: TRBV6-5
CDR3 DNA: TGTGCCAGCAGTTACTCAGAACAGGGAATCGGAAACACCATATATTTT
CDR3 protein: CASSYSEQGIGNTIYF

J gene: TRBJ1-4
clone size: .
D gene: .
CDR3 length: 16
V gene: TRBV6-1
CDR3 DNA: TGTGCCAGCAGTGAACACACGAAGTTAACTAATGAAAAACTGTTTTTT
CDR3 protein: CASSEHTKLTNEKLFF

J gene: TRBJ2-3
clone size: .
D gene: TRBD2
CDR3 length: 15
V gene: TRBV6-5
CDR3 DNA: TGTGCCAGCAGACTGACTAGCGGGGTTGAAGATACGCAGTATTTT
CDR3 protein: CASRLTSGVEDTQYF

J gene: TRBJ2-5
clone size: .
D gene: TRBD2
CDR3 length: 16
V gene: TRBV14
CDR3 DNA: TGTGCCAGCAGCCCCCTAGGTAGCGGGGTGGAAGAGACCCAGTACTTC
CDR3 protein: CASSPLGSGVEETQYF

J gene: TRBJ1-6
clone size: .
D gene: .
CDR3 length: 13
V gene: TRBV6-4
CDR3 DNA: TGTGCCAGCAGTGTTGAGGTTTATTCACCCCTCCACTTT
CDR3 protein: CASSVEVYSPLHF

J gene: TRBJ2-7
clone size: .
D gene: .
CDR3 length: 11
V gene: TRBV4-1
CDR3 DNA: TGCGCCAGCAGCCAGGGACCTGCGCTGTACTTC
CDR3 protein: CASSQGPALYF

J gene: TRBJ2-6
clone size: .
D gene: .
CDR3 length: 14
V gene: TRBV24-1
CDR3 DNA: TGTGCCACCAGTGCAGGGGCTGGGGCCAACGTCCTGACTTTC
CDR3 protein: CATSAGAGANVLTF

J gene: TRBJ1-2
clone size: .
D gene: .
CDR3 length: 15
V gene: TRBV6-5
CDR3 DNA: TGTGCCAGCAGTCCCTGGACGGGGGGGTTCGTTGGCTACACCTTC
CDR3 protein: CASSPWTGGFVGYTF

J gene: TRBJ2-7
clone size: .
D gene: TRBD2
CDR3 length: 14
V gene: TRBV5-4
CDR3 DNA: TGTGCCAGCAGCTTGGAAGCGGGATCCTACGAGCAGTACTTC
CDR3 protein: CASSLEAGSYEQYF

J gene: TRBJ1-3
clone size: .
D gene: .
CDR3 length: 15
V gene: TRBV18
CDR3 DNA: TGTGCCAGCTCGCCCGACAGTTTCGCTGGAAACACCATATATTTT
CDR3 protein: CASSPDSFAGNTIYF

J gene: TRBJ2-2
clone size: .
D gene: TRBD1
CDR3 length: 17
V gene: TRBV9
CDR3 DNA: TGTGCCAGCAGCGGGGGCCGGGACAGGGGCGTCGCCGGGGAGCTGTTTTTT
CDR3 protein: CASSGGRDRGVAGELFF

J gene: TRBJ1-2
clone size: .
D gene: .
CDR3 length: 17
V gene: TRBV4-2
CDR3 DNA: TGTGCCAGCAGCCAAGAGGGCAGCGTAGGGACTAACTATGGCTACACCTTC
CDR3 protein: CASSQEGSVGTNYGYTF

J gene: TRBJ2-1
clone size: .
D gene: .
CDR3 length: 14
V gene: TRBV7-9
CDR3 DNA: TGTGCCAGCAGACGGACGCTTTCTTACAATGAGCAGTTCTTC
CDR3 protein: CASRRTLSYNEQFF

J gene: TRBJ2-1
clone size: .
D gene: TRBD2
CDR3 length: 14
V gene: TRBV19
CDR3 DNA: TGTGCCAGTAGTATTAGCGGGAGTGGTAATGAGCAGTTCTTC
CDR3 protein: CASSISGSGNEQFF

J gene: TRBJ2-7
clone size: .
D gene: .
CDR3 length: 13
V gene: TRBV12-3/TRBV12-4
CDR3 DNA: TGTGCCAGCAGTACAATGGACGGTTACGAGCAGTACTTC
CDR3 protein: CASSTMDGYEQYF

J gene: TRBJ1-1
clone size: .
D gene: TRBD1
CDR3 length: 18
V gene: TRBV4-1
CDR3 DNA: TGCGCCAGCAGCCAAGATACATCCAGGGGGCCTGGGAGTGGTGAAGCTTTCTTT
CDR3 protein: CASSQDTSRGPGSGEAFF

J gene: TRBJ2-7
clone size: .
D gene: .
CDR3 length: 14
V gene: TRBV5-3
CDR3 DNA: TGTGCCAGAAGCTTCAATGCTAGGCACTACGAGCAGTACTTC
CDR3 protein: CARSFNARHYEQYF

J gene: TRBJ1-6
clone size: .
D gene: .
CDR3 length: 13
V gene: TRBV18
CDR3 DNA: TGTGCCAGCTTTGGGCAGAGCAATTCACCCCTCCACTTT
CDR3 protein: CASFGQSNSPLHF

J gene: TRBJ1-2
clone size: once
D gene: .
CDR3 length: 13
V gene: TRBV4-1
CDR3 DNA: TGCGCCAGCAGCCAAGGTGAAAGTTATGGCTACACCTTC
CDR3 protein: CASSQGESYGYTF

J gene: TRBJ2-2
clone size: .
D gene: .
CDR3 length: 12
V gene: TRBV12-3/TRBV12-4
CDR3 DNA: TGTGCCAGCAGTTCGGGAACCGGGGAGCTGTTTTTT
CDR3 protein: CASSSGTGELFF

J gene: TRBJ1-2
clone size: .
D gene: .
CDR3 length: 13
V gene: TRBV13
CDR3 DNA: TGTGCCAGCAGCTTTCACACACAAGGGGGCTACACCTTC
CDR3 protein: CASSFHTQGGYTF

J gene: TRBJ1-2
clone size: .
D gene: TRBD1
CDR3 length: 12
V gene: TRBV11-2
CDR3 DNA: TGTGCCAGCAGCTCAGGGGGCTATGGCTACACCTTC
CDR3 protein: CASSSGGYGYTF

J gene: TRBJ1-1
clone size: .
D gene: TRBD1
CDR3 length: 14
V gene: TRBV27
CDR3 DNA: TGTGCCAGCAGGCTCGACAGGGGAGACACTGAAGCTTTCTTT
CDR3 protein: CASRLDRGDTEAFF

J gene: TRBJ2-7
clone size: .
D gene: TRBD1
CDR3 length: 14
V gene: TRBV6-5
CDR3 DNA: TGTGCCAGCAGTCGGACAGGGGGCAGGTACGAGCAGTACTTC
CDR3 protein: CASSRTGGRYEQYF

J gene: TRBJ2-1
clone size: .
D gene: .
CDR3 length: 12
V gene: TRBV27
CDR3 DNA: TGTGCCAGCAGTTACAGGATGGGTGAGCAGTTCTTC
CDR3 protein: CASSYRMGEQFF

J gene: TRBJ1-4
clone size: .
D gene: .
CDR3 length: 12
V gene: TRBV6-2/TRBV6-3
CDR3 DNA: TGTGCCAGCAGTTACCCTTTTGAAAAACTGTTTTTT
CDR3 protein: CASSYPFEKLFF

J gene: TRBJ2-1
clone size: .
D gene: .
CDR3 length: 11
V gene: TRBV28
CDR3 DNA: TGTGCCAGCAGCATAAGCGATGAGCAGTTCTTC
CDR3 protein: CASSISDEQFF

J gene: TRBJ1-6
clone size: .
D gene: .
CDR3 length: 14
V gene: TRBV28
CDR3 DNA: TGTGCCAGCAGTTTATCAGGCGCCAATTCACCCCTCCACTTT
CDR3 protein: CASSLSGANSPLHF

J gene: TRBJ1-5
clone size: .
D gene: .
CDR3 length: 11
V gene: TRBV5-8
CDR3 DNA: TGTGCCAGCAGTCCGGACGGGCCCCAGCATTTT
CDR3 protein: CASSPDGPQHF

J gene: TRBJ1-4
clone size: .
D gene: .
CDR3 length: 14
V gene: TRBV2
CDR3 DNA: TGTGCCAGTAGTATTGGACAGCCGGTGGGAAAACTGTTTTTT
CDR3 protein: CASSIGQPVGKLFF

J gene: TRBJ2-1
clone size: .
D gene: TRBD2
CDR3 length: 19
V gene: TRBV9
CDR3 DNA: TGTGCCAGCAGCGTAGGAGGTAGCGGGAGTTGGGGGTCCTACAATGAGCAGTTCTTC
CDR3 protein: CASSVGGSGSWGSYNEQFF

J gene: TRBJ1-5
clone size: .
D gene: TRBD1
CDR3 length: 14
V gene: TRBV2
CDR3 DNA: TGTGCCAGCAATGACAGGGCGAGCAATCAGCCCCAGCATTTT
CDR3 protein: CASNDRASNQPQHF

J gene: TRBJ1-4
clone size: .
D gene: TRBD1
CDR3 length: 14
V gene: TRBV14
CDR3 DNA: TGTGCCAGCAGCGCAACCAGGGGGGGCGCGGTGCTGTTTTTT
CDR3 protein: CASSATRGGAVLFF

J gene: TRBJ2-2
clone size: .
D gene: TRBD2
CDR3 length: 15
V gene: TRBV6-5
CDR3 DNA: TGTGCCAGCAATTATCAGCGGGGGAACACCGGGGAGCTGTTTTTT
CDR3 protein: CASNYQRGNTGELFF

J gene: TRBJ1-2
clone size: .
D gene: .
CDR3 length: 12
V gene: TRBV29-1
CDR3 DNA: TGCAGCGTTCAGGGGAAGGGCTATGGCTACACCTTC
CDR3 protein: CSVQGKGYGYTF

J gene: TRBJ2-1
clone size: once
D gene: .
CDR3 length: 15
V gene: TRBV18
CDR3 DNA: TGTGCCAGCTCACCCGGGATTCAACCCTACAATGAGCAGTTCTTC
CDR3 protein: CASSPGIQPYNEQFF

J gene: TRBJ2-3
clone size: .
D gene: .
CDR3 length: 14
V gene: TRBV28
CDR3 DNA: TGTGCCAGCAGTTCCCAATCCCCAGCAGATACGCAGTATTTT
CDR3 protein: CASSSQSPADTQYF

J gene: TRBJ1-2
clone size: once
D gene: .
CDR3 length: 11
V gene: TRBV3-1/TRBV3-2
CDR3 DNA: TGTGCCAGCAGCCATATTAGCCGCTACACCTTC
CDR3 protein: CASSHISRYTF

J gene: TRBJ2-2
clone size: .
D gene: TRBD1
CDR3 length: 15
V gene: TRBV9
CDR3 DNA: TGTGCCAGCAGCGTGGGGGACAGGGCCACCGGGGAGCTGTTTTTT
CDR3 protein: CASSVGDRATGELFF